This TCR beta chain was profiled in a study of technical replicates of blood from a few donors. The junction had 13 bases not matched to a gene; V was cut back by 3 bases and J by 3 bases. Germline loops: CDR1 MDHEN, CDR2 SYDVKM. The CDR3 loop spans 18 amino acids. The assay was immunoSEQ multiplex PCR, and TCRdb's table has in-frame clones only and misses some. Among approximately 97,000 clones, approximately 96% were seen once, and the ten largest hold roughly 0.33%. This sequence originates from a human donor in good health. This rearrangement joins TRBV28 to TRBJ1-2; 10 bases line up with TRBD1. The material sequenced was T cells isolated from PBMCs. The CDR3 loop is CASSFPGTGVIEHYGYTF. The CDR3 region has the DNA TGTGCCAGCAGTTTCCCTGGGACAGGGGTAATCGAGCACTATGGCTACACCTTC.